The entry that follows covers one TCR beta chain sequence. The CDR3 sequence is 14 residues long. Per the germline V gene, CDR1 is MNHEY and CDR2 is SVGAGI. The V gene end was trimmed by 5 bases and the J gene end by 7 bases; junction bases not matched to a gene: 4. The sample originates from a study of blood T cell repertoires in COVID-19. Study-wide background: COVID-19 samples collected from the United States, Italy and Spain covered acute and convalescent phases. In each case, the material was cDNA or gDNA derived from T cells, B-cell-depleted T cells, or PBMCs.

Per the original methods: By means of reference gene primer amplification, nucleated cell counts were estimated. The assay was immunoSEQ multiplex PCR, and TCRdb's table has in-frame clones only and misses some. The DNA gave D and trimming, while V, J and clone size come from that table. Seen here are 95,000 to 150,000 clones, roughly 80% observed once, and the top ten hold around 5.5%. The sample was peripheral blood. The clonotype comes from a man aged 55 to 69 with acute or convalescent COVID-19. The chain couples TRBV6-5 to TRBJ1-6; the match to TRBD1 covers 8 bases. The CDR3 bases are TGTGCCAGCAGTCGACAGGGGAAAAATTCACCCCTCCACTTT. Encoded protein: CASSRQGKNSPLHF.